This TCR beta chain was sequenced during a study of response to subunit inactivated influenza vaccine. General study points: The authors put forward the suggestion that each seasonal influenza vaccination may bring in only a limited number of new T cells.

The CDR3 is 14 amino acids. Trimming took 4 bases from V and 2 from J, leaving 8 bases between them. CDR1 and CDR2 from the germline V gene are LGHNA and YNFKEQ. Regarding this clonotype: The antigen remains undetermined.

Using its own MiXCR run on the RT-PCR reads, TCRdb lists one record per CDR3 protein. The table has about 150,000 distinct CDR3 sequences, around a tenth seen once. This TCR derives from a man between 50 and 70 years old who received an inactivated influenza vaccine. This rearrangement joins TRBV4-2 to TRBJ2-2; TRBD2 might be the D (6 bases). This material consisted of CD8+ T cells sorted from PBMCs, taken 23 to 25 months after vaccination. The CDR3 protein is CASSRRENTGELFF. CDR3 sequence (DNA): TGTGCCAGCAGCCGGAGGGAAAACACCGGGGAGCTGTTTTTT.